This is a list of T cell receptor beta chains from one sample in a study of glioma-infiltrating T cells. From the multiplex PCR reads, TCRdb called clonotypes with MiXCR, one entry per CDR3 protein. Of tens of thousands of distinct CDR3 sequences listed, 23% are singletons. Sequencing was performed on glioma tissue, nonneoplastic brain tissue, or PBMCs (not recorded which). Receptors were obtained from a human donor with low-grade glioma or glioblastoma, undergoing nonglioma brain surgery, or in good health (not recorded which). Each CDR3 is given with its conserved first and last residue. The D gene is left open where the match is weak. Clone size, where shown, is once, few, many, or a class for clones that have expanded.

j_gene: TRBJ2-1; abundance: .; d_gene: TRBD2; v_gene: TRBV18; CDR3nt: TGTGCCAGCTCACCGCTCCTAGCGGGGAAAAACAATGAGCAGTTCTTC; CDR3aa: CASSPLLAGKNNEQFF
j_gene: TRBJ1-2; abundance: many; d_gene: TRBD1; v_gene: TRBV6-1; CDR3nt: TGTGCCAGCAGCCGAGTAGGACAGGGTGGCCATGGCTACACCTTC; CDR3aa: CASSRVGQGGHGYTF
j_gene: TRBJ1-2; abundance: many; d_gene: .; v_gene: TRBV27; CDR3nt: TGTGCCAGCAGAACAGTGGGTAGCTATGGCTACACCTTC; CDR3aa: CASRTVGSYGYTF
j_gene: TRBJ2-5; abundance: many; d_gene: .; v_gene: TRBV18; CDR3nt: TGTGCCAGCAGCCTTCAAGAGACCCAGTACTTC; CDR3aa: CASSLQETQYF
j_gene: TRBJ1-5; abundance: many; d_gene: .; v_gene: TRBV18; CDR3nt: TGTGCCAGCTCACGAGACCGGGATAGCAATCAGCCCCAGCATTTT; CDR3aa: CASSRDRDSNQPQHF
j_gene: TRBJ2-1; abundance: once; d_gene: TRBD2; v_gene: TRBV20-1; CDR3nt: TGCAGTGCTAGAGAGCGGACTAGCGTCTACAATGAGCAGTTCTTC; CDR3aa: CSARERTSVYNEQFF
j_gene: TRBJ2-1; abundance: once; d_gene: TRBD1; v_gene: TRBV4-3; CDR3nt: TGCGCCAGCAGCCAAATGGACAGGGGCGCCTCCTACAATAAGCAGTTCTTC; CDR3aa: CASSQMDRGASYNKQFF
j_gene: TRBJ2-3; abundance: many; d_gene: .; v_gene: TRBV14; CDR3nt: TGTGCCAGCAGCCAAGATCAACTCGACCCTGAGAGCACAGATACGCAGTATTTT; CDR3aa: CASSQDQLDPESTDTQYF
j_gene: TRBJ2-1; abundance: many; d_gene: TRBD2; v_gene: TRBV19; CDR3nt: TGTGCCAGTAGTATGGGACTAGCGGTCTTCAATGAGCAGTTCTTC; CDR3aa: CASSMGLAVFNEQFF
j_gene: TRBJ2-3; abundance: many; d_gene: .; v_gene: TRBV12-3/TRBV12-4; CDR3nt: TGTGCCAGCAGCTTACAGAGGAATACGCAGTATTTT; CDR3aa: CASSLQRNTQYF
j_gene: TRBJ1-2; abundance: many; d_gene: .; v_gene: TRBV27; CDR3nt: TGTGCCAGCAGTCACCAAGGGGGAACCTATGGCTACACCTTC; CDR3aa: CASSHQGGTYGYTF
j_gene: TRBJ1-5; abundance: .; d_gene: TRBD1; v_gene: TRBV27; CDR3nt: TGTGCCAGCAGTCTTGGGACAGGCGGGCAAGGAGAGACCCAGCATTTT; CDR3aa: CASSLGTGGQGETQHF
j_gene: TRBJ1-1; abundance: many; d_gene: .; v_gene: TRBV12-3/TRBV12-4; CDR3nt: TGTGCCAGCAGATTAACGGGGCAGGGGAGAGTAGCTTTCTTT; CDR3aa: CASRLTGQGRVAFF
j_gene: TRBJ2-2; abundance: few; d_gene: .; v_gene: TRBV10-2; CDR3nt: TGCGCCAGCAGTGAGATCGAGCAACCGAACACCGGGGAGCTGTTTTTT; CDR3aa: CASSEIEQPNTGELFF
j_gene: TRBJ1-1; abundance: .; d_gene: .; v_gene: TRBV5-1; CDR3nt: TGCGCCAGCAGCTTGGGCGGCAGGGGCTTTGAGGACAATGAAGCTTTCTTT; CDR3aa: CASSLGGRGFEDNEAFF
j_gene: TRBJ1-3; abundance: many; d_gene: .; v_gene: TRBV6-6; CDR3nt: TGTGCCAGCAGTTACTCCATTGGGGCGCGATCCGGAAACACCATATATTTT; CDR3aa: CASSYSIGARSGNTIYF
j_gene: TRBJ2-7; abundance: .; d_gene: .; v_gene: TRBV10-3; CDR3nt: TGTGCCATCAGCGGGACGAAGGCCGGGACCTACGAGCAGTACTTC; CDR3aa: CAISGTKAGTYEQYF
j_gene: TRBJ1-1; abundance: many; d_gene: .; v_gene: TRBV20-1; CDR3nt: TGCAGTGCTAGACCCGGACCGATGAACACTGAAGCTTTCTTT; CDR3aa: CSARPGPMNTEAFF
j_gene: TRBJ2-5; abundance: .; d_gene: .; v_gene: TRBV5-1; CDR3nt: TGCGCCAGCAGCTTGGGGCCACAAGAGACCCAGTACTTC; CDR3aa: CASSLGPQETQYF
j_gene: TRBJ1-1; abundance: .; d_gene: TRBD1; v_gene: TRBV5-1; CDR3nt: TGCGCCAGCAGCTTGGGGGACAGGGATATAACTGAAGCTTTCTTT; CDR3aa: CASSLGDRDITEAFF
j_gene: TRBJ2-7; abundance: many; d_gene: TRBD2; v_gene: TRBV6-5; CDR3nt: TGTGCCAGCAGTTACTACTTCGTTGCGGGAGGGCCGGGCGAGCAGTACTTC; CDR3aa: CASSYYFVAGGPGEQYF
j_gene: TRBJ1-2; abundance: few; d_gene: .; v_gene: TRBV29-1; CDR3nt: TGCAGCGTTGAGGGCGGAGGTAACTATGGCTACACCTTC; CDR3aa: CSVEGGGNYGYTF
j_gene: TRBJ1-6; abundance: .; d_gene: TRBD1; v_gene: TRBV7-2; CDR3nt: TGTGCCAGCAGCTCCGCTACAGGGGGCATATATAATTCACCCCTCCACTTT; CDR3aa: CASSSATGGIYNSPLHF
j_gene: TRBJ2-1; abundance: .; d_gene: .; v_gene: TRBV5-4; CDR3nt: TGTGCCAGCAGCTTGAGTATCGGCGCACGGGAGACCCAGTTCTTC; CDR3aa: CASSLSIGARETQFF
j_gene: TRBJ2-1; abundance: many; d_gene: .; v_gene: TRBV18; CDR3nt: TGTGCCAGCTCAAGGGGCCCGGGCTTGGAGCAGTTCTTC; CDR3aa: CASSRGPGLEQFF
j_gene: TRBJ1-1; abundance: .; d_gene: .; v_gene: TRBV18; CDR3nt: TGTGCCAGCTCACCATCGGGCCGCAACACTGAGGCTTTCTTT; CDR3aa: CASSPSGRNTEAFF
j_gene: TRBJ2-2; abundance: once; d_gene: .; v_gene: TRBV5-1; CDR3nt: TGCGCCAGCAGCGGGACAAGCGGCACCGGGGAGCTGTTTTTT; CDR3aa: CASSGTSGTGELFF
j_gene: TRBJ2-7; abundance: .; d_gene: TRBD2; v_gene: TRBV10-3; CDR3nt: TGTGCCATCAGTACGACAGCGGGGGACATCTACGAGCAGTACTTC; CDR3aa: CAISTTAGDIYEQYF
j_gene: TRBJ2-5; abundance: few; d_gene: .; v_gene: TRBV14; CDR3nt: TGTGCCAGCAGCCAAGACAGAAACCAAGAGACCCAGTACTTC; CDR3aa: CASSQDRNQETQYF
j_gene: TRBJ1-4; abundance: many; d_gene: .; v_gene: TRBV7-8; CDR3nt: TGTGCCAGCAGCTTAGTGGTGAATGAAAAACTGTTTTTT; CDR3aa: CASSLVVNEKLFF
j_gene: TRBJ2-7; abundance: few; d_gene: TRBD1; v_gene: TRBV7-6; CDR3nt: TGTGCCAGCAGCTTAGGGGGACAGGCCTACGAGCAGTACTTC; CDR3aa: CASSLGGQAYEQYF
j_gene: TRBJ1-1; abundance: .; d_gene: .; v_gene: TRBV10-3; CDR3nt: TGTGCCATCAGTGAGTCGGTCACATGGAAACTCTCCAACACTGAAGCTTTCTTT; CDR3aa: CAISESVTWKLSNTEAFF
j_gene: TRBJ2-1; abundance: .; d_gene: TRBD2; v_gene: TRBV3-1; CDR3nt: TGTGCCAGCAGCCAAAGATCGCCCAAACTAGCGGGAGGTCGTAGGAATGGGCAGTTCTTC; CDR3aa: CASSQRSPKLAGGRRNGQFF
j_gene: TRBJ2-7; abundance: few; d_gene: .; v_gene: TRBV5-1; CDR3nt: TGCGCCAGCAGCCCTAAAAGCGGGTTTAACTACGAGCAGTACTTC; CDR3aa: CASSPKSGFNYEQYF
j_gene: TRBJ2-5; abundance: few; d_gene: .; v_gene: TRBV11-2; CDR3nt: TGTGCCAGCAGCTTAGGCGGCAGCCTTGAGACCCAGTACTTC; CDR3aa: CASSLGGSLETQYF
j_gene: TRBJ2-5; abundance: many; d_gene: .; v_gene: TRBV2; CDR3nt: TGTGCCAGCAGTCAACTCCAAGAGACCCAGTACTTC; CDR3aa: CASSQLQETQYF
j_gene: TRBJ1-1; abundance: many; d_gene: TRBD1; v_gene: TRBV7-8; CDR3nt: TGTGCCAGCAGGGAATCCGGGACAGCGAACACTGAAGCTTTCTTT; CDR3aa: CASRESGTANTEAFF
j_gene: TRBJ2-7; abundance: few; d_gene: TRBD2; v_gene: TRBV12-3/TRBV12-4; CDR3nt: TGTGCCAGCAGTTCCTGGACTAGCGGGTCAACCTACGAGCAGTACTTC; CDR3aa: CASSSWTSGSTYEQYF
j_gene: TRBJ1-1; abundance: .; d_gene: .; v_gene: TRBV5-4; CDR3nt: TGTGCCAGCAGCTTGGACCTGGTGAGAGGGAACACTGAAGCTTTCTTT; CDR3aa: CASSLDLVRGNTEAFF
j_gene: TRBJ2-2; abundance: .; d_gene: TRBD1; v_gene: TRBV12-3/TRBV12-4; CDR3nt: TGTGCCAGCAGCCTGACAGGGGGTGAGACCGGGGAGCTGTTTTTT; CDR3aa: CASSLTGGETGELFF
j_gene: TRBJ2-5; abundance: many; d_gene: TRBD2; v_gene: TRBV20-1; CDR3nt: TGCAGTGCTAGAGATCCTGGGGGGGTGGGCGAGACCCAGTACTTC; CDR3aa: CSARDPGGVGETQYF